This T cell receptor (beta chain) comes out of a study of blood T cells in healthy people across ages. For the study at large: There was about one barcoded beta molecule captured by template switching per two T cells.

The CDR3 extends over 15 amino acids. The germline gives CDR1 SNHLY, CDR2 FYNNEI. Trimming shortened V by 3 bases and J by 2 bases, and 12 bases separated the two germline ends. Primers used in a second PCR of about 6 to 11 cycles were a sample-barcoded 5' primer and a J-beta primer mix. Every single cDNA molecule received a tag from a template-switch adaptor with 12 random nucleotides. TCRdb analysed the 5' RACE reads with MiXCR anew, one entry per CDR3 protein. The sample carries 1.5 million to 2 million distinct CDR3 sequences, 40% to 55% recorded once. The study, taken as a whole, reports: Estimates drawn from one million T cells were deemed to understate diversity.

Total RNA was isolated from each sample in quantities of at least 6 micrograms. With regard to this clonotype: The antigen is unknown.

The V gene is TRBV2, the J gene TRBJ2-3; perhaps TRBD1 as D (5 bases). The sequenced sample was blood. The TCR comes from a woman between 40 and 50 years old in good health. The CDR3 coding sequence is TGTGCCAGCAGTGAGAGACAGATTTCCACAGATACGCAGTATTTT. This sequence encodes CASSERQISTDTQYF.